This T cell receptor beta chain was sequenced during a study of shared T cell receptors in the human thymus. V lost 4 bases and J 0 bases, leaving 9 bases between the germline ends. The CDR3 has 15 residues. CDR1 is SGHDN and CDR2 is FVKESK in the germline V gene. This clone has just one count. TCRdb keeps only in-frame clones here, not all; method: immunoSEQ multiplex PCR. The data hold roughly 410,000 clones, with 95% observed a single time. This sequence joins TRBV14 and TRBJ1-4; unclear D gene. This clonotype was obtained from a human donor. The sample was thymocytes. The CDR3 here is CASSPTKATNEKLFF. The CDR3 DNA follows: TGTGCCAGCAGCCCCACAAAAGCAACTAATGAAAAACTGTTTTTT.